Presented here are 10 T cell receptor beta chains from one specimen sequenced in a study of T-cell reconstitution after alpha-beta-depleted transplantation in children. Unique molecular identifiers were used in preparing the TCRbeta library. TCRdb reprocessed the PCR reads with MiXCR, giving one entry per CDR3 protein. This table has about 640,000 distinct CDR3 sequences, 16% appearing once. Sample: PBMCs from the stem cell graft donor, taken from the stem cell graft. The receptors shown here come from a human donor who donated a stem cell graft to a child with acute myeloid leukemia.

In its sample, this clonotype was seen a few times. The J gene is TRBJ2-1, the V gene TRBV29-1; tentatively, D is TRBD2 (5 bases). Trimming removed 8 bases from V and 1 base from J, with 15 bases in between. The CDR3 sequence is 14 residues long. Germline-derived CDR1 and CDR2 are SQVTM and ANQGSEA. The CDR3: CSPYLGSSYNEQFF. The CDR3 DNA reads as TGCAGCCCATATCTGGGGAGTTCCTACAATGAGCAGTTCTTC.

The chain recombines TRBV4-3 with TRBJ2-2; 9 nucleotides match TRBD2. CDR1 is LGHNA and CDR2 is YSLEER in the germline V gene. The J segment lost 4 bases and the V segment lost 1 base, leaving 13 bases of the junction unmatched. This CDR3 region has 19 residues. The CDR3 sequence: CASSQGATSGWGGTGELFF. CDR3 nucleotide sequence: TGCGCCAGCAGCCAAGGGGCCACTAGCGGGTGGGGTGGCACCGGGGAGCTGTTTTTT.

In DNA, the CDR3 is TGTGCCAGCAGTTTCACCAGCCCCTGGGATACGCAGTATTTT. Protein product: CASSFTSPWDTQYF. J is TRBJ2-3 and V is TRBV12-3 or TRBV12-4, with unresolved D. The CDR3 is made up of 14 amino acids. V lost 3 bases, J lost 6 bases, and 13 bases lay in between.

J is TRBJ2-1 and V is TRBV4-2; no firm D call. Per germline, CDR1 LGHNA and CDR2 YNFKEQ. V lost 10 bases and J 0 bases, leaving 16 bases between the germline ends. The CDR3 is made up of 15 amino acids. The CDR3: CAMGLALLSYNEQFF. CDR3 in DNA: TGTGCCATGGGCCTCGCGTTACTCTCCTACAATGAGCAGTTCTTC.

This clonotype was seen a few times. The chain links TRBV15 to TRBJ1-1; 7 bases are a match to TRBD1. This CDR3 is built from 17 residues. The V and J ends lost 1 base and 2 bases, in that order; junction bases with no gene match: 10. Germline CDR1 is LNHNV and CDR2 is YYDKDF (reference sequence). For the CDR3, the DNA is TGTGCCACCAGCAGAGGGACAGGCGTCTCCCGCAACACTGAAGCTTTCTTT. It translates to CATSRGTGVSRNTEAFF.

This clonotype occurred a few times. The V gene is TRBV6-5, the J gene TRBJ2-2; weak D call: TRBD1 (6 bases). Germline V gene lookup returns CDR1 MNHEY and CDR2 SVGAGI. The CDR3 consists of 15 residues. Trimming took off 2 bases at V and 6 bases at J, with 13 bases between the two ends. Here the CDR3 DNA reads TGTGCCAGCAGTTACGCACTCCAGGGGTCCGGGGAGCTGTTTTTT. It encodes CASSYALQGSGELFF.

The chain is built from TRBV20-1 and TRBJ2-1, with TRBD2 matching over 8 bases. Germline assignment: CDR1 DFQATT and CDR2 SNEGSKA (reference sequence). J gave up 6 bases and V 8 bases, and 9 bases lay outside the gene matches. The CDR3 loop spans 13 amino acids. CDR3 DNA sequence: TGCAGTTCCGCGGGGGGCCCTGGCAATGAGCAGTTCTTC. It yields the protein CSSAGGPGNEQFF.

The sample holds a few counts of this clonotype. This CDR3 reads CASSSQWIGTGSNEQFF. The CDR3 DNA sequence: TGTGCCAGCAGCTCCCAGTGGATAGGGACAGGGTCTAATGAGCAGTTCTTC. This chain uses TRBV12-3 or TRBV12-4 with TRBJ2-1; 9 bases agree with TRBD1. CDR3 size: 17 residues. Losses at the gene ends were 6 bases for V and 7 bases for J; bases not matched to a gene: 16.

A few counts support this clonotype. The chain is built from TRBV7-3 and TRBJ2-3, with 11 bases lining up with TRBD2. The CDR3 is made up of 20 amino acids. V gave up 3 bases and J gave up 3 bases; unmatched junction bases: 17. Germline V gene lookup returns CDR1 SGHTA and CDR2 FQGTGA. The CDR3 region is CASSFYPGTSGMKGTDTQYF. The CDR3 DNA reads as TGTGCCAGCAGCTTCTACCCCGGGACTAGCGGCATGAAGGGTACAGATACGCAGTATTTT. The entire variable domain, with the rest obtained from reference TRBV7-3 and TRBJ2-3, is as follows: GAGVSQTPSNKVTEKGKYVELRCDPISGHTALYWYRQSLGQGPEFLIYFQGTGAADDSGLPNDRFFAVRPEGSVSTLKIQRTERGDSAVYLCASSFYPGTSGMKGTDTQYFGPGTRLTVL.

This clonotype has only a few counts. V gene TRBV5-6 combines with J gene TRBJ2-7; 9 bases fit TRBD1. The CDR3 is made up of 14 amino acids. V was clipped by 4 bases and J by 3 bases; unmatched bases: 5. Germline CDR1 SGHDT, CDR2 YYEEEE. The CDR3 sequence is CASSGETGGYEQYV. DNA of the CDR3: TGTGCCAGCAGCGGGGAGACAGGGGGCTACGAGCAGTACGTC.